The rows below give T cell receptor beta chains drawn from one sample of a study of blood T cell repertoires in COVID-19. Method: immunoSEQ multiplex PCR; TCRdb's copy keeps in-frame clones and lacks some. The sample has a few hundred thousand clones, about 88% seen once. Material: PBMCs or T cells enriched from blood (not recorded which). These receptor sequences come from a woman under 30 who had been exposed to COVID-19. Each CDR3 is given with its conserved first and last residue. Each record gives: D gene, V gene, J gene, clone size, CDR3 protein, CDR3 DNA. D genes are given only for firm matches. Expanded clones get a size class; other rows say once, few or many, or leave the size out.

d_gene: TRBD2; v_gene: TRBV9; j_gene: TRBJ2-7; abundance: once; CDR3aa: CASSPRGTREIYEQYF; CDR3nt: TGTGCCAGCAGCCCGCGGGGGACTAGAGAAATTTACGAGCAGTACTTC
d_gene: TRBD1; v_gene: TRBV5-1; j_gene: TRBJ2-7; abundance: few; CDR3aa: CASSLYGTGVYEQYF; CDR3nt: TGCGCCAGCAGCTTATACGGGACAGGAGTTTACGAGCAGTACTTC
d_gene: .; v_gene: TRBV30; j_gene: TRBJ1-6; abundance: .; CDR3aa: CAWGGRVLMKGPLHF; CDR3nt: TGTGCCTGGGGGGGGAGGGTTCTCATGAAGGGACCCCTCCACTTT
d_gene: TRBD1; v_gene: TRBV5-1; j_gene: TRBJ1-6; abundance: .; CDR3aa: CASSFSGGSSYNSPLHF; CDR3nt: TGCGCCAGCAGCTTTTCAGGGGGGAGCTCCTATAATTCACCCCTCCACTTT
d_gene: .; v_gene: TRBV9; j_gene: TRBJ2-7; abundance: .; CDR3aa: CASSRAGVNEQYF; CDR3nt: TGTGCCAGCAGCAGAGCAGGGGTGAACGAGCAGTACTTC
d_gene: .; v_gene: TRBV7-8; j_gene: TRBJ1-2; abundance: once; CDR3aa: CASTPYGSAGTF; CDR3nt: TGTGCCAGCACCCCATACGGGTCTGCTGGCACCTTC
d_gene: .; v_gene: TRBV21-1; j_gene: TRBJ1-1; abundance: once; CDR3aa: CASSKRVWNTEAFF; CDR3nt: TGTGCCAGCAGCAAACGGGTATGGAACACTGAAGCTTTCTTT
d_gene: TRBD1; v_gene: TRBV29-1; j_gene: TRBJ1-1; abundance: .; CDR3aa: CSVGGQGTEAFF; CDR3nt: TGCAGCGTTGGCGGACAGGGCACTGAAGCTTTCTTT
d_gene: .; v_gene: TRBV5-1; j_gene: TRBJ1-4; abundance: once; CDR3aa: CASSLVASNEKLFF; CDR3nt: TGCGCCAGCAGCTTGGTGGCCTCGAATGAAAAACTGTTTTTT
d_gene: TRBD2; v_gene: TRBV5-1; j_gene: TRBJ2-3; abundance: .; CDR3aa: CASSLITSGPTDTQYF; CDR3nt: TGCGCCAGCAGCTTAATCACTAGCGGGCCCACAGATACGCAGTATTTT
d_gene: .; v_gene: TRBV27; j_gene: TRBJ1-1; abundance: .; CDR3aa: CASSWGGPLNTEAFF; CDR3nt: TGTGCCAGCAGTTGGGGGGGGCCCCTGAACACTGAAGCTTTCTTT
d_gene: .; v_gene: TRBV6-5; j_gene: TRBJ1-4; abundance: .; CDR3aa: CASSYGQYSIEKLFF; CDR3nt: TGTGCCAGCAGTTACGGGCAGTACAGTATAGAAAAACTGTTTTTT
d_gene: .; v_gene: TRBV7-2; j_gene: TRBJ1-4; abundance: .; CDR3aa: CASSQSGEKLFF; CDR3nt: TGTGCCAGCAGCCAGTCGGGGGAAAAACTGTTTTTT
d_gene: .; v_gene: TRBV15; j_gene: TRBJ1-2; abundance: .; CDR3aa: CATSRGTEQAYGYTF; CDR3nt: TGTGCCACCAGCAGAGGGACAGAACAAGCCTATGGCTACACCTTC
d_gene: .; v_gene: TRBV12-3/TRBV12-4; j_gene: TRBJ1-5; abundance: .; CDR3aa: CASSNGRNQPQHF; CDR3nt: TGTGCCAGCAGCAATGGCCGTAATCAGCCCCAGCATTTT
d_gene: TRBD2; v_gene: TRBV7-3; j_gene: TRBJ2-3; abundance: .; CDR3aa: CASSNQRGASTDTQYF; CDR3nt: TGTGCCAGCAGCAATCAGCGGGGGGCCAGCACAGATACGCAGTATTTT
d_gene: TRBD2; v_gene: TRBV7-2; j_gene: TRBJ2-7; abundance: .; CDR3aa: CASTDGGGYEQYF; CDR3nt: TGTGCCAGCACCGATGGGGGGGGCTACGAGCAGTACTTC
d_gene: .; v_gene: TRBV4-1; j_gene: TRBJ1-4; abundance: .; CDR3aa: CASSQGNSWEEKLFF; CDR3nt: TGCGCCAGCAGCCAAGGGAACAGTTGGGAGGAAAAACTGTTTTTT
d_gene: .; v_gene: TRBV11-3; j_gene: TRBJ2-4; abundance: .; CDR3aa: CASSLEGTPLAKNIQYF; CDR3nt: TGTGCCAGCAGCTTAGAAGGGACACCCTTAGCCAAAAACATTCAGTACTTC
d_gene: .; v_gene: TRBV9; j_gene: TRBJ2-5; abundance: once; CDR3aa: CASSGGWVAVGETQYF; CDR3nt: TGTGCCAGCAGCGGAGGCTGGGTAGCCGTAGGAGAGACCCAGTACTTC
d_gene: .; v_gene: TRBV5-8; j_gene: TRBJ2-5; abundance: .; CDR3aa: CASSPGEETQYF; CDR3nt: TGTGCCAGCAGTCCAGGGGAAGAGACCCAGTACTTC
d_gene: .; v_gene: TRBV23-1; j_gene: TRBJ2-7; abundance: .; CDR3aa: CASRPELRESSYEQYF; CDR3nt: TGCGCCAGCAGACCAGAGCTGAGGGAAAGCTCCTACGAGCAGTACTTC
d_gene: .; v_gene: TRBV5-1; j_gene: TRBJ2-7; abundance: .; CDR3aa: CASSLFLNEQYF; CDR3nt: TGCGCCAGCAGCTTGTTCCTTAACGAGCAGTACTTC
d_gene: .; v_gene: TRBV6-5; j_gene: TRBJ2-1; abundance: .; CDR3aa: CASGFITGSNEQFF; CDR3nt: TGTGCCAGCGGTTTCATCACAGGGAGCAATGAGCAGTTCTTC
d_gene: TRBD2; v_gene: TRBV7-9; j_gene: TRBJ2-1; abundance: .; CDR3aa: CASSTEGLAGAQEQFF; CDR3nt: TGTGCCAGCAGCACGGAGGGACTAGCGGGAGCTCAGGAGCAGTTCTTC
d_gene: .; v_gene: TRBV18; j_gene: TRBJ1-2; abundance: .; CDR3aa: CASSPPTTGERGGYTF; CDR3nt: TGTGCCAGCTCACCACCGACGACAGGAGAACGTGGCGGCTACACCTTC
d_gene: TRBD1; v_gene: TRBV5-1; j_gene: TRBJ2-2; abundance: .; CDR3aa: CASRTVQGVAGELFF; CDR3nt: TGCGCCAGCAGAACGGTGCAGGGGGTCGCCGGGGAGCTGTTTTTT